The entry below gives a single TCR beta chain sequence along with its context. The target antigen is unknown. The sample comes from a study of long-term antiretroviral therapy in people with HIV. Study outcomes and limitations: Blood in the study was drawn between 2004 and 2017, possibly under older ART regimens, which may be less effective than current ones.

The libraries were made with immunoSEQ v3.0 at survey level. Profiled with immunoSEQ multiplex PCR; TCRdb holds only in-frame clones, not every one. The top ten hold around 3.9% of the sample, which has about 39,000 clones, around 88% seen once. Treatment locations for all participants with HIV were in the United States. Germline CDR1 SGHDT, CDR2 YYEEEE. V lost 1 base and J lost 2; bases outside the gene matches: 7. This CDR3 comprises 16 residues. The sequencing here drew on unsorted PBMCs, taken just before starting antiretroviral therapy. The chain joins TRBV5-6 to TRBJ2-7; 9 bases agree with TRBD1. The sequence derives from a woman under 30 with HIV. The CDR3 loop reads CASSLNGQGSTYEQYF. CDR3 nucleotides: TGTGCCAGCAGCTTGAACGGACAGGGGTCCACCTACGAGCAGTACTTC.